Each of the 32 T cell receptor beta chains below was sequenced from the same sample in a study of T cell repertoires in cytomegalovirus infection. No antigens are known for them. Each CDR3 protein is one row after TCRdb ran MiXCR on the reads. The data contain roughly 120,000 distinct CDR3 sequences, roughly 32% of them singletons. The sample here was CD8+ T cells from cultured PBMCs, taken from culture after CMV antigen stimulation. Receptors were obtained from a human donor in good health (CMV status not recorded). Some clones in this sample may be carry-over from other donors' samples.

The chain couples TRBV9 to TRBJ2-1; 13 bases are a match to TRBD2. The germline gives CDR1 SGDLS, CDR2 YYNGEE. J lost 5 bases, V lost 4 bases, and 15 bases had no gene match. The CDR3 consists of 19 residues. This CDR3 reads CASSSSTSGGPERDNEQFF. CDR3 in DNA: TGTGCCAGCAGCTCATCGACTAGCGGGGGGCCCGAACGGGACAATGAGCAGTTCTTC.

The chain links TRBV2 to TRBJ2-7, with TRBD1 identical over 7 bases. CDR1 is SNHLY, CDR2 FYNNEI, per germline. Germline trimming cut 10 bases from V and 0 bases from J; bases unmatched to any gene: 6. This CDR3 spans 13 amino acids. CDR3 bases: TGTGCCATGGGACAGTTGGGCTCCTACGAGCAGTACTTC. Its protein product is CAMGQLGSYEQYF.

The chain is built from TRBV4-1 and TRBJ2-7; TRBD1 matches at 10 bases. V was clipped by 3 bases and J by 2 bases; unmatched bases: 4. The CDR3 has 15 residues. Looked up from germline, CDR1 is MGHRA and CDR2 is YSYEKL. The CDR3 DNA is TGCGCCAGCAGCCAGACCGGGACAGGGGCCTACGAGCAGTACTTC. The encoded protein is CASSQTGTGAYEQYF.

The rearrangement joins TRBV2 to TRBJ1-2, with D perhaps matching TRBD1 (5 bases). Per germline, CDR1 SNHLY and CDR2 FYNNEI. V was clipped by 7 bases and J by 2 bases, with 11 bases between them. The CDR3 contains 13 residues. CDR3 nucleotides: TGTGCCAGCACCTCGGGGCGGAACTATGGCTACACCTTC. This translates into CASTSGRNYGYTF.

This clonotype appeared many times. The genes are TRBV6-5 and TRBJ2-4; D unclear. The CDR3 loop spans 14 amino acids. Germline CDR1 and CDR2: MNHEY and SVGAGI. Trimming removed 6 bases at V and 6 bases at J, with 15 bases between. The CDR3 DNA follows: TGTGCCAGCAGAGCGACTCTCCCCTTAAACATTCAGTACTTC. This translates into CASRATLPLNIQYF.

This clonotype was seen a handful of times. The J gene is TRBJ1-1, the V gene TRBV7-8; unclear D gene. This CDR3 is 14 amino acids long. Per germline, CDR1 SGHVS and CDR2 FQNEAQ. V lost 1 base and J lost 12, with 18 bases in between. The CDR3 region is CASSLGSVLRESFF. DNA of the CDR3: TGTGCCAGCAGCTTAGGATCTGTTTTGAGGGAATCTTTCTTT.

In this sample, this clonotype turned up a few times. V and J are TRBV5-4 and TRBJ2-5, with 13 nucleotides matching TRBD2. The CDR3 contains 16 residues. V lost 4 bases and J lost 5; bases outside the gene matches: 8. Germline assignment: CDR1 SGHNT and CDR2 YYREEE (reference sequence). CDR3 protein: CASSTLAGGLWETQYF. The CDR3 DNA reads TGTGCCAGCAGCACACTAGCGGGGGGGCTTTGGGAGACCCAGTACTTC.

The V call is TRBV11-1, the J call TRBJ2-7; TRBD1 is a possible D gene (5 bases). Germline assignment: CDR1 SGHAT and CDR2 FQDESV (reference sequence). The V and J ends lost 5 bases and 4 bases respectively, with 15 bases between them. The CDR3 consists of 14 residues. The CDR3 here is CASSQEQVTYEQYF. The CDR3 region has the DNA TGTGCCAGCAGCCAGGAACAGGTAACGTACGAGCAGTACTTC.

There are a few counts of this clonotype. The chain has TRBV11-2 and TRBJ2-6; 8 bases line up with TRBD1. J lost 0 bases, V lost 5 bases, and 6 bases had no gene match. Looked up from germline, CDR1 is SGHAT and CDR2 is FQNNGV. This CDR3 comprises 17 residues. CDR3 coding DNA: TGTGCCAGCAGCCGTGACAGGGGTAGCTCTGGGGCCAACGTCCTGACTTTC. Translation gives CASSRDRGSSGANVLTF.

The rearrangement joins TRBV19 to TRBJ1-6; D gene ambiguous. This CDR3 has 16 amino acids. Germline CDR1 LNHDA, CDR2 SQIVND (reference sequence). V gave up 3 bases and J gave up 8 bases, with 17 bases separating them. The CDR3 region has the DNA TGTGCCAGTAGTATCCTTGACCTCATCGGGGATTCACCCCTCCACTTT. Translating gives CASSILDLIGDSPLHF. Supplemented by reference TRBV19 and TRBJ1-6, the full variable domain reads DGGITQSPKYLFRKEGQNVTLSCEQNLNHDAMYWYRQDPGQGLRLIYYSQIVNDFQKGDIAEGYSVSREKKESFPLTVTSAQKNPTAFYLCASSILDLIGDSPLHFGNGTRLTVT.

This chain uses TRBV7-6 with TRBJ2-3; TRBD2 aligns across 9 bases. Germline lookup yields CDR1 SGHVS and CDR2 FNYEAQ. V was clipped by 4 bases and J by 5 bases; unmatched bases: 10. This CDR3 has 16 residues. CDR3: CASSSSGTSILDTQYF. CDR3 nucleotides: TGTGCCAGCAGCTCATCCGGGACTAGCATTTTAGATACGCAGTATTTT.

The genes are TRBV29-1 and TRBJ1-2; the D is unclear. V lost 2 bases to trimming and J lost 4 bases, with 14 bases between them. The CDR3 is 14 amino acids. Germline V lookup: CDR1 SQVTM, CDR2 ANQGSEA. CDR3 nucleotides: TGCAGCGTTGAAACTGCAACCCTCGGCTATGGCTACACCTTC. Encoded protein: CSVETATLGYGYTF.

This clonotype was seen more than once but under ten times. CDR3 region: CASSLVPQNTEAFF. The CDR3, as DNA: TGTGCCAGCAGCTTGGTACCACAGAACACTGAAGCTTTCTTT. The chain recombines TRBV7-9 with TRBJ1-1; D is uncertain. V lost 3 bases and J lost 1, with 9 bases in between. CDR3 size: 14 residues. Germline CDR1 SEHNR, CDR2 FQNEAQ (reference sequence).

The gene calls are TRBV12-3 or TRBV12-4 and TRBJ2-1; no firm D call. The CDR3 is 16 residues long. V was trimmed by 6 bases and J by 1 base, leaving 16 bases between them. The CDR3 protein is CASSQERMISYNEQFF. The CDR3 nucleotides are TGTGCCAGCAGCCAAGAGAGAATGATTTCCTACAATGAGCAGTTCTTC.

This clonotype was observed at least ten times. The chain combines TRBV7-2 with TRBJ1-1, with D possibly being TRBD1 (5 bases). The CDR3 loop spans 15 amino acids. The germline V gene has CDR1 SGHTA and CDR2 FQGNSA. V was clipped by 2 bases and J by 4 bases, with 14 bases between them. In nucleotides, the CDR3 is TGTGCCAGCAGCTTAACGGTGGCGGGGACCACTGAAGCTTTCTTT. It specifies CASSLTVAGTTEAFF.

The rearrangement links TRBV12-3 or TRBV12-4 to TRBJ2-1, with TRBD2 identical over 16 bases. V was clipped by 7 bases and J by 8 bases; unmatched bases: 11. This CDR3 spans 17 amino acids. In DNA, the CDR3 is TGTGCCAGCACGGGACTAGCGGGGGGGCTCAGTTCCCATGAGCAGTTCTTC. Protein: CASTGLAGGLSSHEQFF.

This clonotype came up a few times. The chain employs TRBV4-1 and TRBJ2-7, with 11 bases aligning to TRBD1. Germline V CDR1 and CDR2: MGHRA, YSYEKL. The CDR3 spans 15 residues. Trimming removed 0 bases from V and 3 bases from J; junction bases left unmatched: 1. The CDR3 bases are TGCGCCAGCAGCCAAGAAGGGACAGGGGGCTACGAGCAGTACTTC. Its protein product is CASSQEGTGGYEQYF.

This clonotype was counted between two and nine times. The rearrangement joins TRBV19 to TRBJ2-1, with D uncertain. Trimming shortened V by 3 bases and J by 8 bases, and 11 bases separated the two germline ends. This CDR3 has 13 amino acids. Germline CDR1 and CDR2: LNHDA and SQIVND (reference sequence). The CDR3 here is CASSMVTPDEQFF. In DNA, the CDR3 is TGTGCCAGTAGTATGGTGACCCCGGATGAGCAGTTCTTC. The whole variable domain, filled in from reference TRBV19 and TRBJ2-1, reads DGGITQSPKYLFRKEGQNVTLSCEQNLNHDAMYWYRQDPGQGLRLIYYSQIVNDFQKGDIAEGYSVSREKKESFPLTVTSAQKNPTAFYLCASSMVTPDEQFFGPGTRLTVL.

This clonotype was detected a few times. The chain couples TRBV12-3 or TRBV12-4 to TRBJ1-3, with a possible D match to TRBD1 (5 bases). The CDR3 length is 13 residues. Trimming shortened V by 10 bases and J by 0 bases, and 10 bases separated the two germline ends. The CDR3 nucleotides read TGTGCCAACGGGGGGGGCTCTGGAAACACCATATATTTT. This sequence encodes CANGGGSGNTIYF.

CDR3: CASTPGTAPNQPQHF. DNA for the CDR3: TGTGCCAGTACTCCTGGGACAGCACCAAATCAGCCCCAGCATTTT. The rearrangement joins TRBV19 to TRBJ1-5; 7 nucleotides align to TRBD1. There are 15 residues in the CDR3. From germline, CDR1 is LNHDA and CDR2 SQIVND (reference sequence). With 7 bases clipped from V and 4 bases from J, the junction kept 10 bases outside the gene matches.

The rearrangement joins TRBV7-9 to TRBJ1-2; D is possibly TRBD1 (6 bases). Trimming cost V 3 bases and J 4 bases, with 18 bases left between them. CDR1 is SEHNR, CDR2 FQNEAQ, per germline (reference sequence). The CDR3 length is 16 residues. Here the CDR3 reads CASSLARTELLYGYTF. For the CDR3, the DNA is TGTGCCAGCAGCTTGGCTCGGACAGAGCTTCTCTATGGCTACACCTTC.

This clonotype was seen a handful of times. The chain recombines TRBV12-3 or TRBV12-4 with TRBJ1-2; D unclear. The CDR3 contains 16 residues. Trimming took off 1 base at V and 6 bases at J, with 18 bases between the two ends. The CDR3 reads CASSLVWATGGDGYTF. CDR3 DNA sequence: TGTGCCAGCAGTTTAGTTTGGGCAACCGGTGGGGATGGCTACACCTTC.

The chain couples TRBV7-9 to TRBJ1-1; 8 nucleotides match TRBD1. This CDR3 has 16 residues. V trimming: 7 bases; J trimming: 0 bases; junction bases outside the gene matches: 10. The germline V gene encodes CDR1 SEHNR and CDR2 FQNEAQ (reference sequence). For the CDR3, the DNA is TGTGCCAGCACCACGACACAGGACAGGGTGAACACTGAAGCTTTCTTT. It specifies CASTTTQDRVNTEAFF.

The sample holds many counts of this clonotype. CDR3 in amino acids: CASSEQDGYNTGELFF. The CDR3 DNA reads TGTGCCAGCAGTGAACAAGACGGCTATAACACCGGGGAGCTGTTTTTT. The chain combines TRBV6-1 with TRBJ2-2; D gene ambiguous. V was pared by 2 bases and J by 2 bases, with 12 bases between. The germline gives CDR1 MNHNS, CDR2 SASEGT. This CDR3 comprises 16 residues.

The chain uses TRBV7-6 and TRBJ1-5; 9 bases fit TRBD1. The CDR3 contains 14 residues. Per germline, CDR1 SGHVS and CDR2 FNYEAQ. Trimming at V came to 3 bases and at J to 5 bases, leaving 2 bases not matched to a gene. This CDR3 reads CASSLTGGDQPQHF. The CDR3 DNA sequence: TGTGCCAGCAGCTTGACAGGGGGTGATCAGCCCCAGCATTTT. The whole variable domain, remainder taken from reference TRBV7-6 and TRBJ1-5, is GAGVSQSPRYKVTKRGQDVALRCDPISGHVSLYWYRQALGQGPEFLTYFNYEAQQDKSGLPNDRFSAERPEGSISTLTIQRTEQRDSAMYRCASSLTGGDQPQHFGDGTRLSIL.

J is TRBJ1-2 and V is TRBV7-9; D gene uncertain. The CDR3 runs 12 residues. Trimming stripped 3 bases from V and 3 bases from J, with 5 bases between. Germline V CDR1 and CDR2: SEHNR, FQNEAQ (reference sequence). CDR3 DNA: TGTGCCAGCAGCTTCGTCCACTATGGCTACACCTTC. Translating it yields CASSFVHYGYTF.

Only a few counts were recorded for this clonotype. V gene TRBV2 combines with J gene TRBJ1-1, with D unclear. V was pared by 7 bases and J by 1 base, with 7 bases between. CDR3 length: 12 amino acids. The germline CDR1 and CDR2 sequences are SNHLY and FYNNEI. CDR3 nucleotides: TGTGCCAGCAAGAGAACGAACACTGAAGCTTTCTTT. As protein: CASKRTNTEAFF.

This clonotype was recorded a few times. The chain's CDR3 is CASSLLVWRGEETQYF. The CDR3 DNA sequence: TGTGCCAGCAGCTTGCTTGTCTGGCGGGGGGAAGAGACCCAGTACTTC. This rearrangement joins TRBV7-8 to TRBJ2-5, with 8 bases lining up with TRBD2. Unmatched junction bases numbered 9, after V lost 3 bases and J lost 3 bases. CDR1 is SGHVS, CDR2 FQNEAQ, per germline. The CDR3 spans 16 residues.

The chain employs TRBV20-1 and TRBJ1-1; weak D call: TRBD1 (5 bases). CDR1 and CDR2 from the germline V gene are DFQATT and SNEGSKA (reference sequence). V was trimmed by 2 bases and J by 6 bases, leaving 13 bases between them. The CDR3 length is 13 residues. The CDR3 nucleotides are TGCAGTGCTAGACCGGGGGTGGCACCTGAAGCTTTCTTT. Protein: CSARPGVAPEAFF.

The chain combines TRBV6-1 with TRBJ2-3; 11 bases are a match to TRBD2. Germline V gene data show CDR1 as MNHNS and CDR2 as SASEGT. The length of the CDR3 is 17 residues. The junction had 9 bases not matched to a gene; V was cut back by 1 base and J by 6 bases. The CDR3 bases are TGTGCCAGCAGTGAAGGGGATGCTAGCGGGGGGAGGGATACGCAGTATTTT. It encodes CASSEGDASGGRDTQYF.

This clonotype was detected ten times or more. This chain joins TRBV7-8 and TRBJ1-3; a possible D gene is TRBD1 (6 bases). Trimming left V 4 bases short and J 2 bases short, with 15 bases between. In germline, CDR1 is SGHVS, CDR2 FQNEAQ. The CDR3 has 16 residues. CDR3 residues: CASSSNRVVAGNTIYF. DNA for the CDR3: TGTGCCAGCAGCTCCAACAGGGTAGTCGCTGGAAACACCATATATTTT. Full variable domain (remainder filled in from reference TRBV7-8 and TRBJ1-3): GAGVSQSPRYKVAKRGQDVALRCDPISGHVSLFWYQQALGQGPEFLTYFQNEAQLDKSGLPSDRFFAERPEGSVSTLKIQRTQQEDSAVYLCASSSNRVVAGNTIYFGEGSWLTVV.

This clonotype has more than one count but fewer than ten. The rearrangement links TRBV27 to TRBJ2-1; D gene ambiguous. This CDR3 comprises 14 residues. V lost 2 bases and J lost 10, with 15 bases in between. The germline gives CDR1 MNHEY, CDR2 SMNVEV (reference sequence). CDR3 loop: CASSLINGPLEQFF. The CDR3 DNA follows: TGTGCCAGCAGTTTAATTAACGGACCCTTAGAGCAGTTCTTC.